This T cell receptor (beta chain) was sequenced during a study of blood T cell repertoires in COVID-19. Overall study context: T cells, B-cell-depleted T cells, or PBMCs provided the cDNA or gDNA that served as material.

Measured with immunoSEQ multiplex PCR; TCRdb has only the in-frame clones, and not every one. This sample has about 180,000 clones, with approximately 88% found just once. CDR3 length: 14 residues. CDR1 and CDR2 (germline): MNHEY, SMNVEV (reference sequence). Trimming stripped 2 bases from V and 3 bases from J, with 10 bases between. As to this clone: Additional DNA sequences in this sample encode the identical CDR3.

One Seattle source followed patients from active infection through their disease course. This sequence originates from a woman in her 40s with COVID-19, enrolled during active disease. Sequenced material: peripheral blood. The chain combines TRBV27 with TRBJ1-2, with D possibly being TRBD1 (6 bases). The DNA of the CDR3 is TGTGCCAGCAGTTTAGGCAGGGGAGACTATGGCTACACCTTC. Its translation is CASSLGRGDYGYTF.